A selection of T cell receptor beta chains follows, all from one sample in a study of T cells in Graves' hyperthyroidism and ophthalmopathy. TCRdb fed the multiplex PCR reads into MiXCR, producing one record per CDR3 protein. The sample consists of a few hundred thousand distinct CDR3 sequences, about 15% of them appearing once. The specimen sequenced was blood. Source of these receptors: a woman aged 25 to 39 with Graves' hyperthyroidism. CDR3s include the opening cysteine and the closing phenylalanine or tryptophan. D genes are given only for firm matches. Some rows mark clone size as missing; the rest say once, few, many or name a class of expanded clone.

d_gene: TRBD1
v_gene: TRBV6-1
j_gene: TRBJ2-3
abundance: -
CDR3aa: CASGDRGPADTQYF

d_gene: -
v_gene: TRBV12-3/TRBV12-4
j_gene: TRBJ2-7
abundance: -
CDR3aa: CASSSKAASSYEQYF

d_gene: TRBD2
v_gene: TRBV3-1
j_gene: TRBJ2-3
abundance: many
CDR3aa: CASSPTLAGGPDTQYF

d_gene: TRBD2
v_gene: TRBV2
j_gene: TRBJ2-3
abundance: few
CDR3aa: CASTPGRVGSPSTDTQYF

d_gene: TRBD1
v_gene: TRBV20-1
j_gene: TRBJ1-5
abundance: -
CDR3aa: CSVHAQTGTGKGGNQPQHF

d_gene: -
v_gene: TRBV24-1
j_gene: TRBJ2-3
abundance: many
CDR3aa: CATGDFTDTQYF

d_gene: -
v_gene: TRBV3-1
j_gene: TRBJ2-5
abundance: -
CDR3aa: CASGPPETQYF

d_gene: -
v_gene: TRBV24-1
j_gene: TRBJ2-3
abundance: many
CDR3aa: CATSTLGTGSTDTQYF

d_gene: TRBD2
v_gene: TRBV20-1
j_gene: TRBJ2-7
abundance: -
CDR3aa: CSARIAGSAYEQYF

d_gene: TRBD1
v_gene: TRBV6-1
j_gene: TRBJ1-5
abundance: -
CDR3aa: CASSRQGVASNQPQHF

d_gene: TRBD2
v_gene: TRBV7-2
j_gene: TRBJ2-1
abundance: many
CDR3aa: CASSLAGGSPSVQFF

d_gene: -
v_gene: TRBV28
j_gene: TRBJ2-7
abundance: many
CDR3aa: CASSHPSLGSYEQYF

d_gene: TRBD2
v_gene: TRBV9
j_gene: TRBJ2-7
abundance: few
CDR3aa: CASSLGASGRAGEQYF

d_gene: -
v_gene: TRBV7-9
j_gene: TRBJ1-4
abundance: -
CDR3aa: CASSFSGNEKLFF